This TCR beta chain was recovered during a study of cytotoxic CD8 clonotypes in ibrutinib-treated CLL. The method was immunoSEQ multiplex PCR; TCRdb's version includes in-frame clones alone and lacks a portion of them. The sample records more than 11,000 clones, 70% being singletons. Trimming removed 3 bases from V and 2 bases from J, with 8 bases in between. The CDR3 length is 14 residues. Germline-derived CDR1 and CDR2 are KGHSH and LQKENI. This sequence originates from a human donor with chronic lymphocytic leukemia. The input for sequencing was PBMCs, taken before ibrutinib treatment. V usage is TRBV18 and J usage is TRBJ1-5, with D uncertain. The CDR3 is CASSPSAGNQPQHF. The CDR3 nucleotides read TGTGCCAGCTCACCGAGTGCGGGCAATCAGCCCCAGCATTTT.